The sequence of this T cell receptor beta chain was determined in a study of T cells after yellow fever vaccination. The overall study: For low cell numbers, libraries were made with SMART-Seq v4 Ultra Low Input. The study's findings and limits: Most primary-vaccination clones recurred post-booster (more than 95% CD4, around 86% CD8). Peaking faster, on day 5 versus 15, the secondary response was nonetheless weaker.

The length of the CDR3 is 15 residues. From germline, CDR1 is MNHEY and CDR2 SMNVEV (reference sequence). V was clipped by 7 bases and J by 2 bases; unmatched bases: 8. A word on this clonotype: The antigen is not known.

UMIs were added to TCR cDNA along with a universal primer site when it was made by 5'RACE template switching. TCRdb reprocessed the 5' RACE reads with MiXCR, giving one entry per CDR3 protein. The table lists approximately 610,000 distinct CDR3 sequences, around 16% of them singletons, with 17% in the top ten. This material consisted of PBMCs, taken about 5 days after the first yellow fever vaccination. The origin of this receptor is a man aged 18 to 29 who received the YFV17D yellow fever vaccine. This chain joins TRBV27 and TRBJ2-1, with 7 bases aligning to TRBD1. CDR3: CASNPGGRTYNEQFF. In DNA, the CDR3 is TGTGCCAGCAATCCAGGGGGACGAACCTACAATGAGCAGTTCTTC.